The T cell receptor beta chain described here comes from a study of regulatory T cells in long-lasting Graves disease. Whole-study results and caveats: Whereas about a thousand public clonotypes were shared by new patients, persistent patients shared more, at roughly 3,000. Persistent Graves' disease cases displayed lower TCR diversity than newly diagnosed ones. Accuracy was possibly reduced by small sample size.

This clonotype was recorded only once. Its antigen is currently unknown. Building of the TCR beta libraries involved iRepertoire HTBI primers and Arm-PCR of CDR3 regions. TCRdb used MiXCR to reprocess the multiplex PCR reads, holding one entry per CDR3 protein. The sample includes hundreds of thousands of distinct CDR3 sequences, under 25% seen only once; the top ten take over 11%. Regarding time point: persistent/refractory GD, antithyroid drugs over 5 years with positive TRAb. PBMCs were the source of the RNA used for TCR sequencing. The authors drew patients from an endocrinology department in Xi'an, China. This CDR3 comprises 14 residues. J gave up 5 bases and V 6 bases, and 9 bases lay outside the gene matches. The germline CDR1 and CDR2 sequences are SGHTA and FQGTGA.

The source was peripheral blood mononuclear cells (PBMCs), collected when the disease was refractory, from a patient treated with antithyroid drugs. V usage is TRBV7-3 and J usage is TRBJ2-5; TRBD2 agrees at 7 bases. The receptor was derived from a female donor with Graves disease. The CDR3 nucleotides are TGTGCCAGCAGTTCCAACGGACTAGGCGAGACCCAGTACTTC. Amino acids: CASSSNGLGETQYF.